This T cell receptor beta chain is from a study of patients and donors after allogeneic stem cell transplantation. In TCRdb, the RT-PCR reads were re-called with MiXCR into one record per CDR3 protein. The sample shows some 960,000 distinct CDR3 sequences, under 20% of them seen only once. Material for sequencing was blood, either unsorted or a sorted T cell fraction (not recorded which). This sequence was found in a human donor who was either an allogeneic HSCT recipient or a stem cell or donor lymphocyte infusion donor (not recorded which). It is not recorded whose cells these are; they may come from a transplant donor.

The CDR3 nucleotides are TGTGCCAGCAGACCCGGGACCCACAATGAGCAGTTCTTC. This codes for CASRPGTHNEQFF. The chain recombines TRBV25-1 with TRBJ2-1; D possibly matches TRBD1 or TRBD2 (5 bases each). The V and J ends lost 6 bases and 5 bases respectively, with 11 bases between them. CDR3 size: 13 residues. Germline-derived CDR1 and CDR2 are MGHDK and SYGVNS.